A single sample gave rise to the 24 T cell receptor beta chains below, sequenced in a study of neurological immune-mediated disorders. Via MiXCR, TCRdb re-called the 5' RACE reads, giving one row per CDR3 protein. The sample contains about 74,000 distinct CDR3 sequences, approximately 5.2% of which appear only once. Material: PBMCs. All receptors derive from a man aged 18 to 29 with multiple sclerosis.

This clonotype showed up just a few times. The CDR3 sequence is CASSPRSGTGHGYTF. For the CDR3, the DNA is TGCGCCAGCAGCCCGAGATCCGGGACAGGGCATGGCTACACCTTC. The chain employs TRBV5-1 and TRBJ1-2; 9 bases align to TRBD1. Germline CDR1 reads SGHRS; CDR2 reads YFSETQ. This CDR3 is built from 15 residues. V was pared by 4 bases and J by 6 bases, with 10 bases of the junction left unmatched.

This clonotype was observed at least ten times. This chain joins TRBV10-3 and TRBJ2-4, with 8 bases aligning to TRBD2. After removal of 6 bases from V and 7 bases from J, the junction contained 11 bases not matched to a gene. Germline V gene lookup returns CDR1 ENHRY and CDR2 SYGVKD. This CDR3 is built from 15 residues. The CDR3 DNA sequence: TGTGCCATCAGCGGGGGGGCCGCATCAGGGAACATTCAGTACTTC. It codes for CAISGGAASGNIQYF.

This clonotype has a count of ten or more. The chain combines TRBV12-3 or TRBV12-4 with TRBJ2-5; the match to TRBD2 covers 10 bases. The CDR3 consists of 13 residues. With V trimmed by 3 bases and J by 5 bases, 0 bases remained unmatched. In DNA form, the CDR3 reads TGTGCCAGCAGTTTTAGCGGGAGGGAGACCCAGTACTTC. Protein product: CASSFSGRETQYF.

This clonotype was picked up many times. The chain links TRBV12-3 or TRBV12-4 to TRBJ1-1; D perhaps matches TRBD1 (6 bases). This CDR3 has 15 residues. V was pared by 3 bases and J by 3 bases, with 14 bases between. CDR3: CASSFLKQGHTEAFF. The CDR3 region has the DNA TGTGCCAGCAGTTTCCTTAAACAGGGTCACACTGAAGCTTTCTTT.

This clonotype has more than one count but fewer than ten. The CDR3, as DNA: TGTGCCAGCAGCCAAGGAGGAGACAGCACCTACACCTTC. This codes for CASSQGGDSTYTF. This chain connects TRBV14 to TRBJ1-2; D may be TRBD1 (5 bases). Germline CDR1 reads SGHDN; CDR2 reads FVKESK. The CDR3 is made up of 13 amino acids. The ends were cut back, 1 base at V and 10 bases at J, with 13 bases in the middle.

This clonotype was seen repeatedly, ten times or more. The chain is built from TRBV5-1 and TRBJ1-1, with a possible D match to TRBD1 (5 bases). There are 15 residues in the CDR3. Germline V lookup: CDR1 SGHRS, CDR2 YFSETQ. Trimming pared 3 bases from V and 1 base from J, leaving 13 bases between. In nucleotides, the CDR3 is TGCGCCAGCAGCTCCTCGGACACCGGGAACACTGAAGCTTTCTTT. The encoded protein is CASSSSDTGNTEAFF.

There are many counts of this clonotype. This chain uses TRBV4-2 with TRBJ2-3; D gene ambiguous. The V end was cut by 0 bases, the J end by 6 bases, with 22 bases between. Germline CDR1 reads LGHNA; CDR2 reads YNFKEQ. The length of the CDR3 is 18 residues. CDR3 amino acids: CASSQDPGGRAHSDTQYF. The CDR3 DNA is TGTGCCAGCAGCCAAGATCCGGGCGGCCGAGCCCACTCGGATACGCAGTATTTT.

This clonotype was recorded at least ten times. V is TRBV5-5 and J is TRBJ2-6, with 10 bases identical to TRBD1. J gave up 1 base and V 5 bases, and 3 bases lay outside the gene matches. The CDR3 extends over 16 amino acids. Germline V gives CDR1 SGHKS, CDR2 YYEKEE (reference sequence). CDR3 DNA: TGTGCCAGCAGACGACAGGGGGCATCTGGGGCCAACGTCCTGACTTTC. Amino acid sequence: CASRRQGASGANVLTF.

In its sample, this clonotype was seen a few times. The junction and the germline gene differ at one end; a read error may be behind it. The rearrangement joins TRBV12-3 or TRBV12-4 to TRBJ1-5; D gene ambiguous. The CDR3 consists of 13 residues. CDR3 nucleotide sequence: TGTGCCAGCAGTCCGCGAAGCGGTCAGCCCCAGAATTTT. It specifies CASSPRSGQPQNF.

In its sample, this clonotype was seen many times. The germline gene is not matched at one end of the junction; a read error may be the cause. This chain links TRBV7-9 with TRBJ2-1; D is unclear. Germline CDR1 and CDR2: SEHNR and FQNEAQ (reference sequence). CDR3 length equals 13 residues. Written as DNA, the CDR3 is TGTGCCAGCAGCCTTTCCACTTACGGCACTGGGGTCTTC. Translating gives CASSLSTYGTGVF.

This clonotype showed up many times. The V and J genes are TRBV5-1 and TRBJ1-1; D is possibly TRBD1 (6 bases). V dropped 5 bases and J dropped 1 base, with 9 bases sitting between them. Germline V CDR1 and CDR2: SGHRS, YFSETQ. The CDR3 is 13 residues long. The CDR3 loop is CASRVTGNTEAFF. The CDR3, as DNA: TGCGCCAGCAGAGTGACAGGGAACACTGAAGCTTTCTTT.

This clonotype was recorded many times. This chain uses TRBV20-1 with TRBJ2-4, with 10 bases aligning to TRBD1. V lost 5 bases, J lost 2 bases, and 6 bases stayed unmatched. From germline, CDR1 is DFQATT and CDR2 SNEGSKA (reference sequence). There are 15 residues in the CDR3. CDR3 bases: TGCAGTGCTCAGGGACAGGGGAAAACCAAAAACATTCAGTACTTC. This encodes CSAQGQGKTKNIQYF.

This clonotype was picked up many times. This chain joins TRBV5-1 and TRBJ1-2; maybe TRBD1 (5 bases). CDR3 size: 14 residues. Germline V gene lookup returns CDR1 SGHRS and CDR2 YFSETQ. Trimming left V 1 base short and J 8 bases short, with 15 bases between. The DNA of the CDR3 is TGCGCCAGCAGCTTGTCCACTCAGGGTATCGGCTACACCTTC. It specifies CASSLSTQGIGYTF.

This clonotype was recorded many times. V gene TRBV2 combines with J gene TRBJ2-2, with 10 bases fitting TRBD2. The CDR3 has 17 residues. J lost 1 base, V lost 6 bases, and 8 bases had no gene match. Germline V gene data show CDR1 as SNHLY and CDR2 as FYNNEI. The DNA of the CDR3 is TGTGCCAGCAGCGCTCTAGCGGGGGCCCGGAACACCGGGGAGCTGTTTTTT. Amino acid sequence: CASSALAGARNTGELFF.

This clonotype has ten or more counts. The chain employs TRBV7-2 and TRBJ1-2; D might be TRBD1 (6 bases). Germline CDR1 is SGHTA and CDR2 is FQGNSA. V lost 5 bases and J 1 base, leaving 17 bases between the germline ends. CDR3 length: 16 residues. CDR3 DNA sequence: TGTGCCAGCAGCCCATCAACGGGACATTTTAACTATGGCTACACCTTC. Translating gives CASSPSTGHFNYGYTF.

This clonotype was seen many times. The DNA for the CDR3 is TGTGCCAGCAGTTTCAGGGGGAAATCCTACGAGCAGTACTTC. It yields the protein CASSFRGKSYEQYF. The J gene is TRBJ2-7, the V gene TRBV12-3 or TRBV12-4, with 7 positions matching TRBD1. This CDR3 region has 14 residues. V trimming: 3 bases; J trimming: 1 base; junction bases outside the gene matches: 3.

In its sample, this clonotype was seen many times. The chain joins TRBV12-3 or TRBV12-4 to TRBJ1-6; D unclear. This CDR3 spans 12 amino acids. V was pared by 6 bases and J by 6 bases, with 6 bases between. CDR3 nucleotides: TGTGCCAGCAGGATAATTAATTCACCCCTCCACTTT. Encoded protein: CASRIINSPLHF.

For this clonotype: A much larger clone is a single base away; this may be a read error. This sequence joins TRBV20-1 and TRBJ2-3, with TRBD2 matching 10 bases. Trimming took 2 bases from V and 4 from J; bases not matched to a gene: 9. There are 16 residues in the CDR3. The germline V gene has CDR1 DFQATT and CDR2 SNEGSKA (reference sequence). The CDR3 nucleotides are TGCAGTGCTAGAATGGACCTAGCGGGGGTCTCAGATACGCAGTATTTT. Translated: CSARMDLAGVSDTQYF.

This clonotype occurred a few times. The V gene is TRBV18, the J gene TRBJ2-1; perhaps D is TRBD1 or TRBD2 (6 bases each). The CDR3 is made up of 14 amino acids. The germline V and J ends were trimmed by 1 base and 7 bases, with 11 bases remaining between them. The germline V gene encodes CDR1 KGHSH and CDR2 LQKENI. DNA for the CDR3: TGTGCCAGCTCACCACGCGGGACAATTAATGAGCAGTTCTTC. Its translation is CASSPRGTINEQFF.

This clonotype was seen ten or more times. This chain links TRBV20-1 with TRBJ1-1; TRBD1 is a possible D gene (5 bases). Germline V gives CDR1 DFQATT, CDR2 SNEGSKA (reference sequence). The CDR3 runs to 14 residues. The germline V and J ends were trimmed by 6 bases and 5 bases, with 19 bases remaining between them. The CDR3 sequence: CSAGTRAGLTEAFF. CDR3 in DNA: TGCAGTGCGGGAACTCGGGCGGGGCTTACTGAAGCTTTCTTT.

This clonotype was seen ten or more times. This sequence joins TRBV3-1 and TRBJ1-5; D unclear. This CDR3 spans 14 amino acids. Germline CDR1 reads LGHDT; CDR2 reads YNNKEL (reference sequence). Deletions cut 0 bases from V and 5 bases from J, with 8 bases between. CDR3 nucleotide sequence: TGTGCCAGCAGCCAAGACTTCGGACATCAGCCCCAGCATTTT. Protein: CASSQDFGHQPQHF. The full variable domain, in which reference TRBV3-1 and TRBJ1-5 provide the parts outside the CDR3, is DTAVSQTPKYLVTQMGNDKSIKCEQNLGHDTMYWYKQDSKKFLKIMFSYNNKELIINETVPNRFSPKSPDKAHLNLHINSLELGDSAVYFCASSQDFGHQPQHFGDGTRLSIL.

Concerning this clonotype itself: A read error is likely, as this CDR3 ends without the conserved phenylalanine or tryptophan. The DNA is omitted, as the CDR3 cannot be located on it reliably, and the CDR3 follows TCRdb's listing. The chain uses TRBV12-3 or TRBV12-4 and TRBJ2-6; the DNA was not used to check the table's D call, TRBD2. The CDR3 has 19 residues if both end residues are counted. CDR3 protein: CASSLLPGGLTSVANVLTN.

The sample holds many counts of this clonotype. The chain has TRBV11-1 and TRBJ2-5; no firm D call. Trimming shortened V by 5 bases and J by 4 bases, and 14 bases separated the two germline ends. This CDR3 has 14 amino acids. Germline CDR1 SGHAT, CDR2 FQDESV (reference sequence). CDR3 amino acids: CASSLKPNGETQYF. The CDR3 DNA reads as TGTGCCAGCAGCCTAAAACCAAACGGAGAGACCCAGTACTTC.

V gene TRBV12-3 or TRBV12-4 combines with J gene TRBJ1-1; D is possibly TRBD1 (5 bases). The CDR3 loop spans 13 amino acids. The ends were cut back, 3 bases at V and 4 bases at J, with 9 bases in the middle. This CDR3 is CASSLGVSTEAFF. CDR3 DNA sequence: TGTGCCAGCAGTTTGGGGGTATCCACTGAAGCTTTCTTT.